These T cell receptor beta chains were read from a single sample in a study of blood T cell repertoires in COVID-19. Measured with immunoSEQ multiplex PCR; TCRdb has only the in-frame clones, and not every one. This table has approximately 170,000 clones, roughly four fifths appearing once. Sequenced: peripheral blood. The receptor set was obtained from a man aged 70-80 years who had recovered from COVID-19. CDR3s include the opening cysteine and the closing phenylalanine or tryptophan. D genes are given only for firm matches. A row's size may be missing; if present it is once, few, many or a size class.

TRBD1	NA	TRBV10-3	TRBJ1-3	TGTGCCATCAGTGGGGGGACAGGGGGCTGGAACACCATATATTTT	CAISGGTGGWNTIYF
NA	NA	TRBV7-8	TRBJ2-1	TGTGCCAGCAGCCCCCAGATTGAGCAGTTCTTC	CASSPQIEQFF
NA	few	TRBV3-1/TRBV3-2	TRBJ1-4	TGTGCCAGCGGCACCGGGACAAAACACCGTAAACTGTTTTTT	CASGTGTKHRKLFF
TRBD2	NA	TRBV28	TRBJ2-3	TGTGCCAGCAGTCTAGGGACTAGCGGGAGGTACACAGATACGCAGTATTTT	CASSLGTSGRYTDTQYF
NA	few	TRBV6-2/TRBV6-3	TRBJ1-5	TGTGCCAGCAGTTTCAGGGTACAGCCCCAGCATTTT	CASSFRVQPQHF
NA	few	TRBV6-1	TRBJ2-6	TGTGCCAGCAGTGAAGATCCCCAGGCCCGCTCTGGGGCCAACGTCCTGACTTTC	CASSEDPQARSGANVLTF
NA	NA	TRBV11-3	TRBJ2-3	TGTGCCAGCAGCGCCCAGGGTGTAACAGATACGCAGTATTTT	CASSAQGVTDTQYF
NA	NA	TRBV6-1	TRBJ2-1	TGTGCCAGCAGTGAATTAGATAGCTCCTACAATGAGCAGTTCTTC	CASSELDSSYNEQFF
NA	NA	TRBV4-1	TRBJ2-1	TGCGCCAGCAGCCAAGATACAGCCAACTACAATGAGCAGTTCTTC	CASSQDTANYNEQFF
TRBD2	NA	TRBV11-2	TRBJ2-7	TGTGCCACCCGGGGGGGCCACGAGCAGTACTTC	CATRGGHEQYF
NA	NA	TRBV30	TRBJ2-2	TGTGCCTGGAGTACTTCTACCAACACCGGGGAGCTGTTTTTT	CAWSTSTNTGELFF
NA	NA	TRBV3-1/TRBV3-2	TRBJ1-6	TGTGCCAGCAGCCAAGTCCAGTCCTATAATTCACCCCTCCACTTT	CASSQVQSYNSPLHF
NA	NA	TRBV10-3	TRBJ1-1	TGTGCCATCACCTCCAGGTCAGGGAACACTGAAGCTTTCTTT	CAITSRSGNTEAFF
NA	NA	TRBV5-5	TRBJ1-1	TGTGCCAGCAGCCGTATCGACAGATCAGAAGCTTTCTTT	CASSRIDRSEAFF
TRBD2	NA	TRBV4-2	TRBJ2-5	TGTGCCAGCAGCCAAGATCGCAGCGGGAGCGCCGGAGAGACCCAGTACTTC	CASSQDRSGSAGETQYF
NA	NA	TRBV19	TRBJ1-2	TGTGCCAGTAGTATAGATGGGGCCGTCGGGGGCTACACCTTC	CASSIDGAVGGYTF
NA	NA	TRBV7-6	TRBJ2-1	TGTGCCAGCAGCTTACCCCTGAGTGGAGGTCTGAGCACCTACAATGAGCAGTTCTTC	CASSLPLSGGLSTYNEQFF
TRBD1	NA	TRBV24-1	TRBJ2-6	TGTGCCACCAGTGACTCCCCCGGACAGGTGGGCTCTGGGGCCAACGTCCTGACTTTC	CATSDSPGQVGSGANVLTF
TRBD1	NA	TRBV9	TRBJ1-3	TGTGCCAGCAGCGTAGCCGAACCGGGACAGGTCTCCTTCGGGACCATATATTTT	CASSVAEPGQVSFGTIYF
NA	NA	TRBV6-6	TRBJ2-7	TGTGCCAGCAGCCATGAACACTACGAGCAGTACTTC	CASSHEHYEQYF
TRBD2	NA	TRBV10-3	TRBJ2-7	TGTGCCATCAGTGAGACCAGGACTAGCGGGAGCGAGCAGTACTTC	CAISETRTSGSEQYF
NA	NA	TRBV9	TRBJ2-1	TGTGCCAGCAGCGTTTTAAATAGCGGACCCTACAATGAGCAGTTCTTC	CASSVLNSGPYNEQFF
NA	NA	TRBV11-2	TRBJ2-1	TGTGCCAGCAGCTTAGCGTATGAGCAGTTCTTC	CASSLAYEQFF
TRBD2	once	TRBV9	TRBJ2-2	TGTGCCAGCAGCCCTCGGACTAGCGGGAGGTACACCGGGGAGCTGTTTTTT	CASSPRTSGRYTGELFF
NA	NA	TRBV4-2	TRBJ1-3	TGTGCCAGCAGCCAAGATTGGTCCGTTAGATACACCATATATTTT	CASSQDWSVRYTIYF
NA	NA	TRBV7-8	TRBJ2-7	TGTGCCAGCAGTTTGATGAAGGGGTACGAGCAGTACTTC	CASSLMKGYEQYF
TRBD1	NA	TRBV6-2/TRBV6-3	TRBJ1-4	TGTGCCAGCAGTTCGCCCCAGGGGGCTGGCGAAAAACTGTTTTTT	CASSSPQGAGEKLFF
NA	few	TRBV2	TRBJ2-1	TGTGCCAGTACCACAGGGAGCGGCTACAATGAGCAGTTCTTC	CASTTGSGYNEQFF
TRBD2	NA	TRBV6-5	TRBJ2-3	TGTGCCAGCAGCCAGACTAGCGGGATGGAGAATACGCAGTATTTT	CASSQTSGMENTQYF
NA	NA	TRBV19	TRBJ1-1	TGTGCCAGTAGTTTTCAGGGTGCGGTCACTGAAGCTTTCTTT	CASSFQGAVTEAFF
TRBD2	NA	TRBV4-3	TRBJ2-5	TGCGCCAGCAGCCAAGATTGGGAGGGAGAAGAGACCCAGTACTTC	CASSQDWEGEETQYF
NA	NA	TRBV5-1	TRBJ1-6	TGCGCCAGCACCACAGGACAGCCAGATAATTCACCCCTCCACTTT	CASTTGQPDNSPLHF
NA	NA	TRBV4-1	TRBJ2-2	TGCGCCAGCAGCCGGGTGGGGGCCGGGGTTCGGGAGCTGTTTTTT	CASSRVGAGVRELFF
NA	NA	TRBV25-1	TRBJ1-4	TGTGCCAGCAGTGAATCAGGGGTGCGTGAAAAACTGTTTTTT	CASSESGVREKLFF
NA	NA	TRBV21-1	TRBJ2-5	TGTGCCAGCAGCAGCCGGAGACAGGGGGGATGGGAGACCCAGTACTTC	CASSSRRQGGWETQYF
NA	NA	TRBV4-1	TRBJ1-4	TGCGCCAGCAGCCAACTCAGGGCGACTAATGAAAAACTGTTTTTT	CASSQLRATNEKLFF
NA	NA	TRBV28	TRBJ2-7	TGTGCCAGCAGTTTACAGCCCAGCGTCAAAAGCTCCTACGAGCAGTACTTC	CASSLQPSVKSSYEQYF
TRBD1	NA	TRBV11-3	TRBJ1-1	TGTGCCAGCGCTGAGCAGGGGGCAACTGAAGCTTTCTTT	CASAEQGATEAFF
TRBD2	once	TRBV15	TRBJ2-3	TGTGCCACCAGCCAACTGAACGCGGGAGGGATAGATACGCAGTATTTT	CATSQLNAGGIDTQYF
TRBD2	NA	TRBV7-3	TRBJ2-3	TGTGCCAGCTACCGTAGCGGGAGTCTACTAGATACGCAGTATTTT	CASYRSGSLLDTQYF
TRBD1	NA	TRBV5-1	TRBJ2-5	TGCGCCAGCAGCTTCACGCCCCAGGGGGCGGGTGAGACCCAGTACTTC	CASSFTPQGAGETQYF
NA	NA	TRBV5-3	TRBJ2-7	TGTGCCAGAAGTTCCGCGGTTGGCATTAGGTACGAGCAGTACTTC	CARSSAVGIRYEQYF
TRBD2	NA	TRBV29-1	TRBJ2-3	TGCAGCGCCCGACTAGCGGGGCGCACAGATACGCAGTATTTT	CSARLAGRTDTQYF
NA	NA	TRBV6-5	TRBJ2-1	TGTGCCAGCACCCTAGAGGCGGGTGAGCAGTTCTTC	CASTLEAGEQFF
TRBD1	NA	TRBV27	TRBJ1-1	TGTGCCAGCAGTCCTCAGGGGGGTTGGACTGAAGCTTTCTTT	CASSPQGGWTEAFF
TRBD1	NA	TRBV30	TRBJ1-3	TGTGCCTGGAGTAAAAAAGGGACAGCCCCTGGGAACACCATATATTTT	CAWSKKGTAPGNTIYF
TRBD1	NA	TRBV7-9	TRBJ2-7	TGTGCCAGCAGCTTCGACAGGGCTCCGAGCTGGGAGCAGTACTTC	CASSFDRAPSWEQYF
NA	NA	TRBV7-2	TRBJ1-6	TGTGCCAGCAGCTTAGGGGGCGGCCCCCTCCACTTT	CASSLGGGPLHF
TRBD1	few	TRBV6-5	TRBJ1-5	TGTGCCAGCAGATCCGGACAGGGCCCCATAACCCAGCATTTT	CASRSGQGPITQHF
TRBD2	few	TRBV6-6	TRBJ2-1	TGTGCCAGCAACGGACTAGCGGGAGGAACCTACAATGAGCAGTTCTTC	CASNGLAGGTYNEQFF
TRBD2	NA	TRBV2	TRBJ2-1	TGTGCCAGCCGACTAGCGGGGCGATACAATGAGCAGTTCTTC	CASRLAGRYNEQFF
TRBD2	NA	TRBV28	TRBJ2-3	TGTGCCAGCAGTTTGGCGGCTAGCGGGAGTACAGATACGCAGTATTTT	CASSLAASGSTDTQYF
NA	NA	TRBV12-3/TRBV12-4	TRBJ1-6	TGTGCCAGCAGTCAGGGGAGGGAACCCCTCCACTTT	CASSQGREPLHF
TRBD2	NA	TRBV6-2/TRBV6-3	TRBJ2-1	TGTGCCAGCAGTCAGTCGGCTAGCGGAAACAATGAGCAGTTCTTC	CASSQSASGNNEQFF
TRBD2	NA	TRBV19	TRBJ2-1	TGTGCCAGTAGTGATAGTAGCGGGAGGACACGGAATGAGCAGTTCTTC	CASSDSSGRTRNEQFF
TRBD1	NA	TRBV5-6	TRBJ2-7	TGTGCCAGCAGCTTGGGGGCAGGGGGAATTTTGGGCGAGCAGTACTTC	CASSLGAGGILGEQYF
NA	NA	TRBV18	TRBJ2-5	TGTGCCAGCTCACCGTCTGTCCAAGAGACCCAGTACTTC	CASSPSVQETQYF
NA	NA	TRBV10-3	TRBJ1-5	TGTGCCATCAGTGTGGGGGGGCTACAGCCCCAGCATTTT	CAISVGGLQPQHF
NA	NA	TRBV29-1	TRBJ1-1	TGCAGCGTTGTAGCGGCGCAGAACACTGAAGCTTTCTTT	CSVVAAQNTEAFF
TRBD1	NA	TRBV6-5	TRBJ2-1	TGTGCCAGCAGTTCGAGCGGGACAGGGTCCAATGAGCAGTTCTTC	CASSSSGTGSNEQFF